One and the same sample provided the 7 T cell receptor beta chains below, sequenced in a study of blood T cell repertoires in COVID-19. Sequencing was performed with immunoSEQ multiplex PCR; in TCRdb, only in-frame clones are kept and a portion is missing. The sample holds some 81,000 clones, 90% to 95% seen once. The specimen sequenced was peripheral blood. The receptors here all came from a human donor with active COVID-19. The donor label of this sample is uncertain.

The genes are TRBV6-5 and TRBJ2-1, with D maybe TRBD1 (5 bases). The germline CDR1 and CDR2 sequences are MNHEY and SVGAGI. V was shortened by 6 bases and J by 4 bases, with 10 bases between the two germline ends. The CDR3 covers 13 residues. CDR3 sequence reads: CASRTELYNEQFF. The CDR3 region has the DNA TGTGCCAGCAGGACAGAACTGTACAATGAGCAGTTCTTC.

This chain uses TRBV28 with TRBJ2-7; tentatively, D is TRBD2 (6 bases). Trimming left V 3 bases short and J 5 bases short, with 26 bases between. The CDR3 contains 18 residues. CDR1 and CDR2 from the germline V gene are MDHEN and SYDVKM. CDR3 sequence: CASSLSPLLGRSQDEQYF. DNA for the CDR3: TGTGCCAGCAGTTTGTCCCCCCTACTGGGGAGGTCTCAGGACGAGCAGTACTTC.

The chain uses TRBV3-1 (or the pseudogene TRBV3-2) and TRBJ2-3, with D tentatively TRBD2 (6 bases). Per the germline V gene, CDR1 is LGHDT and CDR2 is YNNKEL (reference sequence). The CDR3 has 17 residues. The V end lost 5 bases, the J end lost 0 bases, and 18 bases lay between the germline ends. CDR3 amino acids: CASSGLLGGASTDTQYF. As DNA, the CDR3 is TGTGCCAGCAGCGGGCTATTGGGCGGGGCTAGCACAGATACGCAGTATTTT.

The rearrangement joins TRBV4-1 to TRBJ2-7, with D perhaps TRBD1 (6 bases). CDR1 is MGHRA and CDR2 is YSYEKL in the germline V gene. The CDR3 sequence is 13 residues long. The V gene lost 1 base and the J gene lost 5 bases, with 9 bases spanning the gap. CDR3 sequence (DNA): TGCGCCAGCAGCCAAGCAGGGGAGCACGAGCAGTACTTC. Protein sequence: CASSQAGEHEQYF.

The chain links TRBV15 to TRBJ2-1; TRBD2 agrees at 10 bases. The CDR3 runs to 18 residues. V dropped 0 bases and J dropped 6; count of bases not matched to a gene: 11. The V gene's germline CDR1 is LNHNV and CDR2 YYDKDF (reference sequence). The CDR3 region is CATSRERRLAGVGNEQFF. The CDR3, as DNA: TGTGCCACCAGCAGAGAAAGGAGGCTAGCGGGAGTTGGCAATGAGCAGTTCTTC.

The rearrangement uses TRBV27 and TRBJ1-5; D possibly corresponds to TRBD1 (5 bases). The CDR3 length is 14 residues. Germline CDR1 and CDR2: MNHEY and SMNVEV (reference sequence). The germline V and J ends were trimmed by 6 bases and 6 bases, with 15 bases remaining between them. Here the CDR3 DNA reads TGTGCCAGCAGGACTAGGACACCTCCTCAGCCCCAGCATTTT. Its translation: CASRTRTPPQPQHF.

The rearrangement links TRBV12-3 or TRBV12-4 to TRBJ1-5; weak D call: TRBD1 (6 bases). Deletions cut 6 bases from V and 7 bases from J, with 13 bases between. This CDR3 is 13 amino acids long. Here the CDR3 DNA reads TGTGCCAGCAGGGGGGCAGGCAGACAGCCCCAGCATTTT. It yields the protein CASRGAGRQPQHF.